The sample holds one count of the clone carrying this T cell receptor beta chain. Libraries were prepared by immunoSEQ multiplex PCR; TCRdb keeps only in-frame clonotypes and omits some of them. The data hold 150,000 to 200,000 clones, with roughly 86% observed a single time. The sample comes from a study of blood T cell repertoires in COVID-19. V lost 4 bases to trimming and J lost 0 bases; unmatched junction nucleotides: 5. The CDR3 loop spans 17 amino acids. CDR1 SGHRS and CDR2 YFSETQ come from the germline V gene. What was sequenced was peripheral blood. The chain has TRBV5-1 and TRBJ2-3; 13 bases are shared with TRBD2. The receptor was isolated from a woman between 50 and 59 years old with acute or convalescent COVID-19. Here the CDR3 DNA reads TGCGCCAGCAGCCTCGGGACTAGCGGGGCTAGCACAGATACGCAGTATTTT. It encodes CASSLGTSGASTDTQYF.